Listed below are T cell receptor beta chains from one sample, sequenced in a study of vaccination effects on CD4 cells after COVID-19. Their antigen targets remain unknown. Method: immunoSEQ multiplex PCR; TCRdb's copy keeps in-frame clones and lacks some. Among fewer than 60,000 clones listed, just under 80% were seen once. Sequenced material: CD4+ T cells from PBMCs cultured without peptide, taken after COVID-19 vaccination. These receptor sequences come from a human donor who received a COVID-19 vaccine. The CDR3 runs from the conserved cysteine through the conserved F or W. A D gene is named only where the DNA matches it firmly. The size entry is marked missing in some rows and otherwise reads once, few, many or a size class.

.,TRBJ2-3,TRBV7-2,.,CASSLWNVVDTQYF,TGTGCCAGCAGCTTATGGAACGTGGTGGATACGCAGTATTTT
few,TRBJ2-7,TRBV4-2,.,CASSQRDTGYEQYF,TGTGCCAGCAGCCAAAGGGACACGGGGTACGAGCAGTACTTC
.,TRBJ1-1,TRBV19,.,CASSIDLQVGAFF,TGTGCCAGTAGTATAGATCTGCAGGTTGGAGCTTTCTTT
once,TRBJ1-2,TRBV5-4,.,CASSSRRAPGGYTF,TGTGCCAGCAGCTCCCGGCGGGCCCCGGGTGGCTACACCTTC
.,TRBJ2-7,TRBV5-1,TRBD1,CASSLGQARTSYEQYF,TGCGCCAGCAGCCTCGGACAGGCTAGGACGTCTTACGAGCAGTACTTC
few,TRBJ1-2,TRBV2,.,CASSEQGRPGYTF,TGTGCCAGCAGTGAACAGGGACGTCCTGGCTACACCTTC
.,TRBJ2-7,TRBV5-6,.,CASSLEGQPYEQYF,TGTGCCAGCAGCTTGGAAGGACAGCCTTACGAGCAGTACTTC
.,TRBJ1-4,TRBV25-1,.,CASSALGSTNEKLFF,TGTGCCAGCAGTGCACTGGGAAGCACCAATGAAAAACTGTTTTTT
.,TRBJ2-7,TRBV12-3/TRBV12-4,.,CASSLSPTYEQYF,TGTGCCAGCAGTTTAAGTCCAACCTACGAGCAGTACTTC
.,TRBJ2-1,TRBV11-3,.,CASSSARESSYNEQFF,TGTGCCAGCAGCTCCGCCAGGGAAAGCTCCTACAATGAGCAGTTCTTC
.,TRBJ1-2,TRBV30,.,CAWRIPPGPYGYTF,TGTGCCTGGAGGATACCGCCAGGGCCCTATGGCTACACCTTC
.,TRBJ2-4,TRBV19,.,CASSASGTRGAKNIQYF,TGTGCCAGTAGTGCTTCCGGGACAAGGGGGGCCAAAAACATTCAGTACTTC
.,TRBJ1-1,TRBV19,.,CASSTQRQSNTEAFF,TGTGCCAGTAGTACACAGCGACAGAGCAACACTGAAGCTTTCTTT
.,TRBJ1-2,TRBV18,.,CASSPGQDYGYTF,TGTGCCAGCTCACCAGGGCAGGACTATGGCTACACCTTC
once,TRBJ2-3,TRBV4-2,.,CASSQEYISTDTQYF,TGTGCCAGCAGCCAGGAGTACATTAGCACAGATACGCAGTATTTT
.,TRBJ2-2,TRBV5-1,TRBD2,CASSLGPGGTGELFF,TGCGCCAGCAGCTTGGGGCCGGGGGGCACCGGGGAGCTGTTTTTT
.,TRBJ2-1,TRBV7-9,.,CASSLVGRANEQFF,TGTGCCAGCAGCTTAGTGGGCAGGGCGAATGAGCAGTTCTTC
.,TRBJ1-4,TRBV3-1/TRBV3-2,TRBD1,CASSQWDSDAGLFF,TGTGCCAGCAGCCAGTGGGACAGCGACGCGGGACTGTTTTTT
.,TRBJ2-7,TRBV3-1/TRBV3-2,.,CASSQESTVLSSYEQYF,TGTGCCAGCAGCCAAGAATCGACTGTCCTTAGCTCCTACGAGCAGTACTTC
.,TRBJ1-1,TRBV6-6,.,CASSYQGNTEAFF,TGTGCCAGCAGTTACCAAGGAAACACTGAAGCTTTCTTT
once,TRBJ2-2,TRBV11-1,TRBD1,CASSLGTGFAGELFF,TGTGCCAGCAGCTTAGGGACAGGCTTTGCCGGGGAGCTGTTTTTT
.,TRBJ2-5,TRBV7-9,.,CASSVATGVRYF,TGTGCCAGCAGCGTGGCAACGGGAGTAAGGTACTTC
once,TRBJ2-1,TRBV7-2,.,CASSPKNLAHNEQFF,TGTGCCAGCAGTCCTAAGAACCTAGCACACAATGAGCAGTTCTTC
.,TRBJ1-1,TRBV6-5,.,CASSYSSALLRTEAFF,TGTGCCAGCAGTTACTCATCCGCCCTCCTGAGGACTGAAGCTTTCTTT
few,TRBJ2-1,TRBV11-3,.,CASSPGGPILYNEQFF,TGTGCCAGCAGCCCCGGGGGCCCGATTCTCTACAATGAGCAGTTCTTC
.,TRBJ2-3,TRBV7-9,.,CASSLQGTTRTDTQYF,TGTGCCAGCAGCTTACAGGGGACTACCCGCACAGATACGCAGTATTTT
few,TRBJ1-6,TRBV4-2,.,CASSQDQSSYNSPLHF,TGTGCCAGCAGCCAAGATCAGAGCTCCTATAATTCACCCCTCCACTTT
.,TRBJ2-1,TRBV20-1,.,CSQGVDEQFF,TGCAGCCAAGGAGTAGATGAGCAGTTCTTC
.,TRBJ2-2,TRBV5-1,.,CASSLIPGATTGELFF,TGCGCCAGCAGCTTGATTCCGGGAGCCACCACCGGGGAGCTGTTTTTT
.,TRBJ1-6,TRBV6-1,.,CASSEVGGRGNSPLHF,TGTGCCAGCAGTGAAGTCGGAGGCAGGGGTAATTCACCCCTCCACTTT
.,TRBJ2-2,TRBV5-4,.,CASSSSSGGGTGELFF,TGTGCCAGCAGCTCTTCTAGCGGAGGGGGGACCGGGGAGCTGTTTTTT
once,TRBJ2-3,TRBV5-6,.,CASSQGLTDTQYF,TGTGCCAGCAGTCAGGGACTCACAGATACGCAGTATTTT
.,TRBJ1-2,TRBV11-2,.,CASSPGRLLFGYTF,TGTGCCAGCAGCCCGGGACGACTGTTGTTCGGCTACACCTTC
.,TRBJ2-7,TRBV18,TRBD1,CASSPQWDRTYEQYF,TGTGCCAGCTCACCACAATGGGACAGAACATACGAGCAGTACTTC
.,TRBJ2-3,TRBV18,TRBD1,CASSPKTGAGDTQYF,TGTGCCAGCTCACCAAAAACAGGGGCTGGGGATACGCAGTATTTT
.,TRBJ2-6,TRBV28,TRBD1,CASETGVGANVLTF,TGTGCCAGCGAGACAGGGGTTGGGGCCAACGTCCTGACTTTC
.,TRBJ1-2,TRBV7-8,TRBD1,CASSAGTPRGGYTF,TGTGCCAGCAGCGCTGGGACTCCCAGGGGGGGCTACACCTTC
.,TRBJ1-2,TRBV9,.,CASSVGTAANYGYTF,TGTGCCAGCAGCGTAGGGACGGCGGCTAACTATGGCTACACCTTC
.,TRBJ2-7,TRBV30,TRBD2,CAWSLSGRAYEQYF,TGTGCCTGGAGTTTGAGCGGGAGGGCCTACGAGCAGTACTTC
.,TRBJ2-3,TRBV5-1,TRBD2,CASKGSGGFSTDTQYF,TGCGCCAGCAAGGGTAGCGGGGGCTTCAGCACAGATACGCAGTATTTT
.,TRBJ2-7,TRBV2,TRBD1,CASSVDRVSSYEQYF,TGTGCCAGCAGTGTCGACAGGGTTTCCTCCTACGAGCAGTACTTC
.,TRBJ2-1,TRBV4-3,.,CASSTDRDRGNEQFF,TGCGCCAGCAGCACCGACAGAGACCGAGGCAATGAGCAGTTCTTC
few,TRBJ2-7,TRBV4-1,TRBD2,CASSQGLAGALTYEQYF,TGCGCCAGCAGCCAAGGACTAGCGGGGGCCCTTACCTACGAGCAGTACTTC
.,TRBJ2-2,TRBV5-1,.,CASSSLAAGDTGELFF,TGCGCCAGCAGCTCCCTAGCGGCAGGGGACACCGGGGAGCTGTTTTTT
.,TRBJ1-2,TRBV30,.,CAWSRDSTYGYTF,TGTGCCTGGAGCCGGGACTCCACCTATGGCTACACCTTC
.,TRBJ1-6,TRBV5-1,TRBD1,CASSPDGTGSSPLHF,TGCGCCAGCAGCCCGGACGGGACAGGGTCTTCACCCCTCCACTTT
.,TRBJ1-1,TRBV9,.,CASSVEPGVNTEAFF,TGTGCCAGCAGCGTAGAGCCGGGGGTGAACACTGAAGCTTTCTTT
.,TRBJ2-7,TRBV29-1,TRBD1,CSAWTGAHEQYF,TGCAGCGCATGGACAGGGGCCCACGAGCAGTACTTC
.,TRBJ2-7,TRBV4-1,TRBD2,CASKPGLAGAYEQYF,TGCGCCAGCAAACCGGGACTAGCGGGGGCCTACGAGCAGTACTTC
once,TRBJ2-7,TRBV5-1,.,CASSIRDSEGEQYF,TGCGCCAGCAGCATCCGGGACTCCGAGGGCGAGCAGTACTTC